This is a list of T cell receptor beta chains from one sample in a study of kidney transplant recipient with SARS-CoV-2 infection. TCRdb re-called the reads with MiXCR, one entry per CDR3 protein. This table has under 250,000 distinct CDR3 sequences, 25% to 30% appearing once. The material was a blood sample, obtained at baseline and between days 110 and 120 from a kidney transplant recipient. All receptors derive from a male patient in his 30s who had COVID-19 and was a kidney transplant recipient. Some T cells may arise from the graft donor. Both conserved end residues are part of each CDR3. The order of the fields is clone size, J gene, CDR3 length, V gene, D gene, CDR3 DNA, CDR3 protein. D genes are given only for firm matches. A row's size may be missing; if present it is once, few, many or a size class.

>NA|TRBJ2-5|16|TRBV9|NA
TGTGCCAGCAGCGTAGGTGGGTTTCGGGTGGCAGAGACCCAGTACTTC
CASSVGGFRVAETQYF
>NA|TRBJ2-3|13|TRBV27|NA
TGTGCCATCAGTTTAGGTCGCACAGATACGCAGTATTTT
CAISLGRTDTQYF
>many|TRBJ1-3|15|TRBV7-3|NA
TGTGCCAGCAGCACCTCCCACGGCTCTGGAAACACCATATATTTT
CASSTSHGSGNTIYF
>many|TRBJ1-4|14|TRBV9|NA
TGTGCCAGCAGTCTAACTGCAACTAATGAAAAACTGTTTTTT
CASSLTATNEKLFF
>few|TRBJ2-5|14|TRBV20-1|NA
TGCAGTGCTAGAGATCGATCTTCACAAGAGACCCAGTACTTC
CSARDRSSQETQYF
>many|TRBJ1-1|14|TRBV3-1|NA
TGTGCCAGCAGCCAAGAGGGGACCAACACTGAAGCTTTCTTT
CASSQEGTNTEAFF
>many|TRBJ1-6|16|TRBV4-3|NA
TGCGCCAGCAGCCAAGATTTTCCAGGGTATAATTCACCCCTCCACTTT
CASSQDFPGYNSPLHF
>many|TRBJ1-5|14|TRBV10-2|NA
TGCGCCAGCAGTGACTGGGGGGACAATCAGCCCCAGCATTTT
CASSDWGDNQPQHF
>many|TRBJ2-2|15|TRBV4-1|TRBD2
TGCGCCAGCAGCCCGGGACTAGCGGGGGCCGGGGAGCTGTTTTTT
CASSPGLAGAGELFF
>few|TRBJ2-1|13|TRBV11-3|NA
TGTGCCAGCAGCTTTGGCCTCTACAATGAGCAGTTCTTC
CASSFGLYNEQFF
>many|TRBJ1-2|15|TRBV28|NA
TGTGCCAGCGGAACATCCCCCCCCAGGGGTAAAGGCTACACCTTC
CASGTSPPRGKGYTF
>many|TRBJ1-2|17|TRBV12-5|NA
TGTGCTAGTGGTCCAAGCTTTTTGCAGGGAAAGACCTATGGCTACACCTTC
CASGPSFLQGKTYGYTF
>NA|TRBJ1-2|13|TRBV29-1|NA
TGCAGCGTCTACTCTGGGATGGGGTATGGCTACACCTTC
CSVYSGMGYGYTF
>many|TRBJ1-2|17|TRBV10-2|NA
TGCGCCAGCAGTGTGTATCGCACTTCTAGAAAGACCTATGGCTACACCTTC
CASSVYRTSRKTYGYTF
>many|TRBJ1-2|17|TRBV6-4|NA
TGTGCCAGCAGTACATCGTTCTCACACGGAAAGACCTATGGCTACACCTTC
CASSTSFSHGKTYGYTF
>NA|TRBJ2-1|12|TRBV28|TRBD2
TGTGCCAGCATTAGCGGGATCAATGAGCAGTTCTTC
CASISGINEQFF
>NA|TRBJ1-2|17|TRBV12-3/TRBV12-4|NA
TGTGCCGGCAGTACTGAATTCAGCTTCCGAAAGACCTATGGCTACACCTTC
CAGSTEFSFRKTYGYTF
>many|TRBJ1-3|15|TRBV19|TRBD1
TGTGCCAGTAGTCTCCCACAGGGGCCTGGAAACACCATATATTTT
CASSLPQGPGNTIYF
>NA|TRBJ2-1|17|TRBV3-1|TRBD2
TGTGCCGGCAGCCAAGTCTCACTAGCGGGAGACTACAATGAGCAGTTCTTC
CAGSQVSLAGDYNEQFF
>many|TRBJ2-1|23|TRBV12-3/TRBV12-4|TRBD2
TGTGCCAGCAGTTTACGCACAAGAAACAGGGGCTTCACACTAGCGGGTAGGATTGATGAGCAGTTCTTC
CASSLRTRNRGFTLAGRIDEQFF
>many|TRBJ2-3|13|TRBV28|TRBD2
TGTGCCAGCAGTTACCCGGCGGGAGGTACGCAGTATTTT
CASSYPAGGTQYF
>many|TRBJ2-2|15|TRBV6-5|TRBD2
TGTGCCAGCAGTCCTAGCGGGGGGTTCACCGGGGAGCTGTTTTTT
CASSPSGGFTGELFF
>few|TRBJ1-2|16|TRBV8-2|NA
TGTGGCAGTTGCCGAGATGATAGCCGAAAGACCTATGGCTACACCTTC
CGSCRDDSRKTYGYTF
>many|TRBJ2-7|16|TRBV18|NA
TGTGCCAGCTCAACGATACGGGACACAAGGACCTACGAGCAGTACTTC
CASSTIRDTRTYEQYF
>many|TRBJ2-1|14|TRBV5-4|NA
TGTGCCAGCAGCTCGACCGGGCTAGACAATGAGCAGTTCTTC
CASSSTGLDNEQFF
>many|TRBJ2-5|16|TRBV9|TRBD1
TGTGCCAGCAGCGTAGACCTTGGACAGGGTTCGAAGACCCAGTACTTC
CASSVDLGQGSKTQYF
>many|TRBJ1-3|16|TRBV5-1|NA
TGCGCCAGCAGCTTGGGGTGGGGGTCGTCGGGAAACACCATATATTTT
CASSLGWGSSGNTIYF
>many|TRBJ2-2|15|TRBV6-4|TRBD2
TGTGCCAGCAGTCCAGCGGGAGCGAGCACCGGGGAGCTGTTTTTT
CASSPAGASTGELFF